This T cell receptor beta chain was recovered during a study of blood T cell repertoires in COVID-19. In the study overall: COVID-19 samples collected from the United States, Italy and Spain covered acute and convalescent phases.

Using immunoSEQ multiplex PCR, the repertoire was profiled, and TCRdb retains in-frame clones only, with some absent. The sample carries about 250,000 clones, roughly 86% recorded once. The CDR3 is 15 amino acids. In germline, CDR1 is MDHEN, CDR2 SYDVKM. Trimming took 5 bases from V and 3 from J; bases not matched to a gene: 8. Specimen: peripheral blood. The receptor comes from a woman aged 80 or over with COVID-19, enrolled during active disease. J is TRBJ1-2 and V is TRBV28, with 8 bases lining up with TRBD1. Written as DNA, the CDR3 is TGTGCCAGCAGTGACACCTCAGGGGGCGACTATGGCTACACCTTC. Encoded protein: CASSDTSGGDYGYTF.